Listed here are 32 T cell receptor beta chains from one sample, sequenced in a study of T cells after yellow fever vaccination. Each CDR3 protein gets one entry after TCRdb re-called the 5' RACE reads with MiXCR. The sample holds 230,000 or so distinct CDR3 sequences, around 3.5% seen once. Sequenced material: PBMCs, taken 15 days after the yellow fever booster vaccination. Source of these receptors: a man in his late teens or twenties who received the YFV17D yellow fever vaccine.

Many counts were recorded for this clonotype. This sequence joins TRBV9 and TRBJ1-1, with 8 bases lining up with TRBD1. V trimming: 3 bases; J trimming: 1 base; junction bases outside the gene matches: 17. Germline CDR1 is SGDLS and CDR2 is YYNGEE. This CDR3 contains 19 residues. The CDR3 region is CASSAQAVQGARRNTEAFF. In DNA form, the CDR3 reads TGTGCCAGCAGCGCCCAGGCCGTTCAGGGGGCAAGAAGGAACACTGAAGCTTTCTTT.

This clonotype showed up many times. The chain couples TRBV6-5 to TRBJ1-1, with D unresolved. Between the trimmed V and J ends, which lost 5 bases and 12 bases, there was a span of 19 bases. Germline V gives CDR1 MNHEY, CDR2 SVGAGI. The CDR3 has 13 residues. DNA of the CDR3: TGTGCCAGCAGTCCCGGACGTCCGTTGGTGTCTTTCTTT. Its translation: CASSPGRPLVSFF.

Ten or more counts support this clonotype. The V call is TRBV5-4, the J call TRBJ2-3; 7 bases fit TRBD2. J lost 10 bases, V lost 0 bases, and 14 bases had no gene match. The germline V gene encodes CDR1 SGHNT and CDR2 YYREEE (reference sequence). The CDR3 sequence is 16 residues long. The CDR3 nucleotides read TGTGCCAGCAGCTTGGCCGAGCGGGGACCCCATCGGGCGCAGTATTTT. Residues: CASSLAERGPHRAQYF. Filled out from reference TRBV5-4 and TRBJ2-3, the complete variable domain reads ETGVTQSPTHLIKTRGQQVTLRCSSQSGHNTVSWYQQALGQGPQFIFQYYREEENGRGNFPPRFSGLQFPNYSSELNVNALELDDSALYLCASSLAERGPHRAQYFGPGTRLTVL.

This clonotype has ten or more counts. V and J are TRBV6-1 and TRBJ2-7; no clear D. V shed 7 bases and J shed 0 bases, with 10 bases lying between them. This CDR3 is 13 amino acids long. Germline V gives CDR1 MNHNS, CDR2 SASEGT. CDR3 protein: CASIETNSYEQYF. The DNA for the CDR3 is TGTGCCAGCATAGAAACGAACTCCTACGAGCAGTACTTC.

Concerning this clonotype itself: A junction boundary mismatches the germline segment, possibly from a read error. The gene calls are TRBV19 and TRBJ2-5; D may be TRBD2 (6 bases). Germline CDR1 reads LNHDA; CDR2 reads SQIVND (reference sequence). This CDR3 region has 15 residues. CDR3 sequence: CASSISPGEHAILHF. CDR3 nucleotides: TGTGCCAGTAGTATATCTCCGGGGGAGCACGCCATCTTACACTTC.

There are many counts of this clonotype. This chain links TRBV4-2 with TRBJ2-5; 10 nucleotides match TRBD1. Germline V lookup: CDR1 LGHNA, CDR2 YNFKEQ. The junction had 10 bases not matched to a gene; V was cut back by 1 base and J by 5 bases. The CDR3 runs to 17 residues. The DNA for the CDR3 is TGTGCCAGCAGCCAAGTAACGGGACAGGGGATTTCGGAGACCCAGTACTTC. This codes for CASSQVTGQGISETQYF.

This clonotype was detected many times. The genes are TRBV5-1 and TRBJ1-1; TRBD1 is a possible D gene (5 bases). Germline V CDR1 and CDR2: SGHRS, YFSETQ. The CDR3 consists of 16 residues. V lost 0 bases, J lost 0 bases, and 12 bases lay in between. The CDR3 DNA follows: TGCGCCAGCAGCTTGGTATGGGGGAGGATGAACACTGAAGCTTTCTTT. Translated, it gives CASSLVWGRMNTEAFF.

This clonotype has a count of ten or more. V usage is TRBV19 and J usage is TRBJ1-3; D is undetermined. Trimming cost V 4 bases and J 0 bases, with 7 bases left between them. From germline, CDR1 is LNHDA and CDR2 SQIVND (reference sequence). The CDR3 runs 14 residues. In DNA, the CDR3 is TGTGCCAGTAGTAATCCGAGCTCTGGAAACACCATATATTTT. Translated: CASSNPSSGNTIYF.

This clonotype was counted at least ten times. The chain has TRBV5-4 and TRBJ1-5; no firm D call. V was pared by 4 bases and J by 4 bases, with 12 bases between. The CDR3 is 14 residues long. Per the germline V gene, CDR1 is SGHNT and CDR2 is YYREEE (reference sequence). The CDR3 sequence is CASSLLGINQPQHF. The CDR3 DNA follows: TGTGCCAGCAGCCTCCTCGGGATTAATCAGCCCCAGCATTTT.

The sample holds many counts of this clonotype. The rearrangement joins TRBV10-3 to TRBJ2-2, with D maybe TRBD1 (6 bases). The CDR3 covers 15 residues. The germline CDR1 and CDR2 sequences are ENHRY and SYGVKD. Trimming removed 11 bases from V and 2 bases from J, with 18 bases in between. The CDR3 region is CAVNSQGSNTGELFF. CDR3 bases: TGTGCCGTAAACTCGCAGGGGTCTAACACCGGGGAGCTGTTTTTT.

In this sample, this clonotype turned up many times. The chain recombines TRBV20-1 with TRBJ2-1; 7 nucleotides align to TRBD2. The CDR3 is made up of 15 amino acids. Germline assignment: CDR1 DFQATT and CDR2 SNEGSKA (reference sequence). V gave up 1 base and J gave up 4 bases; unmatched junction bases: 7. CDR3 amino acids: CSARVPGLEYNEQFF. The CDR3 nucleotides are TGCAGTGCTAGAGTGCCCGGACTAGAGTACAATGAGCAGTTCTTC.

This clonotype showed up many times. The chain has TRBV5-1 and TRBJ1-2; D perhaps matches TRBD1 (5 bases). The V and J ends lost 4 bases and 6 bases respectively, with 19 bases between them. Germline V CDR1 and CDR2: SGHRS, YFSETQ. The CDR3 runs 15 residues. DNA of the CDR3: TGCGCCAGCAGCCGGCTTTGGCAGGGTACGGATGGCTACACCTTC. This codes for CASSRLWQGTDGYTF.

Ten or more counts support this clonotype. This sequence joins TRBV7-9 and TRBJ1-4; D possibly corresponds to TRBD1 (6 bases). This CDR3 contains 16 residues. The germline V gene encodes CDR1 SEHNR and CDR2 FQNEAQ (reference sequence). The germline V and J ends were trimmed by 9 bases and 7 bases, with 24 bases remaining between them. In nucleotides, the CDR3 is TGTGCCAGTGCCGGGGGCGCGTTATATATGGGTGAAAAACTGTTTTTT. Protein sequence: CASAGGALYMGEKLFF.

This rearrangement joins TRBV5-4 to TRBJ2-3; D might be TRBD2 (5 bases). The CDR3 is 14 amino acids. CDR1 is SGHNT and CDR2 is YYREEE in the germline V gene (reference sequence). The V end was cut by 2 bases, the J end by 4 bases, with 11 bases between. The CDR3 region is CASSFLTTPDTQYF. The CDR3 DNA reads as TGTGCCAGCAGCTTCCTGACTACTCCAGATACGCAGTATTTT. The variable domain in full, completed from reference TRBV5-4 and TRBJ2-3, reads ETGVTQSPTHLIKTRGQQVTLRCSSQSGHNTVSWYQQALGQGPQFIFQYYREEENGRGNFPPRFSGLQFPNYSSELNVNALELDDSALYLCASSFLTTPDTQYFGPGTRLTVL.

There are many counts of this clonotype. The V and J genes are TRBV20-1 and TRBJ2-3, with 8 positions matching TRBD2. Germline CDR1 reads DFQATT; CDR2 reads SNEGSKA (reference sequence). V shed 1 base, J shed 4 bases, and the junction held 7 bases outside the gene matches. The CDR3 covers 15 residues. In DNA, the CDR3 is TGCAGTGCTAGAGGGAGGCGGGGGGCCGCAGATACGCAGTATTTT. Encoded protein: CSARGRRGAADTQYF.

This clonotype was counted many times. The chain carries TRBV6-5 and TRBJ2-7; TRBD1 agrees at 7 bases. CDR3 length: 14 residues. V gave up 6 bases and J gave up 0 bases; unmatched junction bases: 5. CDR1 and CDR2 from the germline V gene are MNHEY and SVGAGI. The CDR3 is CASRSGQSSYEQYF. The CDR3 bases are TGTGCCAGCAGGTCGGGACAGAGCTCCTACGAGCAGTACTTC.

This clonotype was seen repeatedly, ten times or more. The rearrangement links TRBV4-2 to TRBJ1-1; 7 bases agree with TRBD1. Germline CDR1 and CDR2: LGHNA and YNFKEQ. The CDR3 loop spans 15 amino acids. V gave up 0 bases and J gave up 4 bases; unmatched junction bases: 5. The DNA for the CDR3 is TGTGCCAGCAGCCAAGAACAGGGGATTACCACTGAAGCTTTCTTT. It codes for CASSQEQGITTEAFF.

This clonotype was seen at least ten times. The CDR3 region has the DNA TGCAGTGCTAGAGTCGGCGACCGGGGCGATGAGCAGTTCTTC. The encoded protein is CSARVGDRGDEQFF. The V and J genes are TRBV20-1 and TRBJ2-1; D is tentatively TRBD1 or TRBD2 (5 bases each). V was pared by 1 base and J by 8 bases, with 15 bases between. CDR3 length equals 14 residues. From germline, CDR1 is DFQATT and CDR2 SNEGSKA (reference sequence).

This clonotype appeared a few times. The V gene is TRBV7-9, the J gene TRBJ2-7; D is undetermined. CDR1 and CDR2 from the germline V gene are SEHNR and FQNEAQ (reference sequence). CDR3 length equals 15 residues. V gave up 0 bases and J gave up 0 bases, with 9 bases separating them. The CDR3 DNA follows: TGTGCCAGCAGCTTAGCAGACGGAAGCTCCTACGAGCAGTACTTC. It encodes CASSLADGSSYEQYF.

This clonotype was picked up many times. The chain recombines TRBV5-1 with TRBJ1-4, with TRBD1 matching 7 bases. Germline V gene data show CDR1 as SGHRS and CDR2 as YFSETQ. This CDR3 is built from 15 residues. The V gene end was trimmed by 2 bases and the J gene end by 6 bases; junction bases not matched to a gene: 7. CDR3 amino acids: CASSFIGTVDEKLFF. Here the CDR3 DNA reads TGCGCCAGCAGCTTTATCGGGACAGTTGATGAAAAACTGTTTTTT.

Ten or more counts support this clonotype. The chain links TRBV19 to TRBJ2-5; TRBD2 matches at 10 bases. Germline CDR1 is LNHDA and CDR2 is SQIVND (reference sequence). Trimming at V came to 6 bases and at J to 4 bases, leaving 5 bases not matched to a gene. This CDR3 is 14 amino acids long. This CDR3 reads CASSSGGAGETQYF. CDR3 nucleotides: TGTGCCAGTAGCAGCGGGGGGGCCGGAGAGACCCAGTACTTC.

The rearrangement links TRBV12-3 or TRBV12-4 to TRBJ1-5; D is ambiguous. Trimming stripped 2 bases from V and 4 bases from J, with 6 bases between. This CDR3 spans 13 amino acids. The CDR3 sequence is CASSLRLNQPQHF. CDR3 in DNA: TGTGCCAGCAGTTTACGACTGAATCAGCCCCAGCATTTT.

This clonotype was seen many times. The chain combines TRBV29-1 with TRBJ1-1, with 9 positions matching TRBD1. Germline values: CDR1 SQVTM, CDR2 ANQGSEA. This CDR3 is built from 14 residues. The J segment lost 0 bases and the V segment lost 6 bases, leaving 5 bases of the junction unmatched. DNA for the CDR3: TGCAGCGTATCGGGACAGGGCATGAACACTGAAGCTTTCTTT. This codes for CSVSGQGMNTEAFF.

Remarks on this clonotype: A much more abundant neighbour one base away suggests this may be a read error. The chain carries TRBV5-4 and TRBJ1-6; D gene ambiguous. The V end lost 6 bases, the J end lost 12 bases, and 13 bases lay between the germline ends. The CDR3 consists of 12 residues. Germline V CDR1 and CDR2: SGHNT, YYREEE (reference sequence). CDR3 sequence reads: CASIGDTLPLHF. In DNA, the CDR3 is TGTGCCAGCATCGGTGACACTTTACCCCTCCACTTT.

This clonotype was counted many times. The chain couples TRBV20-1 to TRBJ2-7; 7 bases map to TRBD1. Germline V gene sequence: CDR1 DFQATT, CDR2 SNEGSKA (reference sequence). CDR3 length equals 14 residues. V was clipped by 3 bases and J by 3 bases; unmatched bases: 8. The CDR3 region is CSARRQGVIYEQYF. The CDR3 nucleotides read TGCAGTGCTAGGAGGCAGGGGGTAATCTACGAGCAGTACTTC.

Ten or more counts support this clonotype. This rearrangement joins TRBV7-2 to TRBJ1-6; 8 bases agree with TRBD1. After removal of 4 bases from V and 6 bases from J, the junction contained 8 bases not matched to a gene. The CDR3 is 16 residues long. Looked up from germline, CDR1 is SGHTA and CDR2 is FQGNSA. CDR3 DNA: TGTGCCAGCAGCTCTTCGGACAGGGCCCGTAATTCACCCCTCCACTTT. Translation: CASSSSDRARNSPLHF. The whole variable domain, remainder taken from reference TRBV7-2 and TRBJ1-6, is GAGVSQSPSNKVTEKGKDVELRCDPISGHTALYWYRQSLGQGLEFLIYFQGNSAPDKSGLPSDRFSAERTGGSVSTLTIQRTQQEDSAVYLCASSSSDRARNSPLHFGNGTRLTVT.

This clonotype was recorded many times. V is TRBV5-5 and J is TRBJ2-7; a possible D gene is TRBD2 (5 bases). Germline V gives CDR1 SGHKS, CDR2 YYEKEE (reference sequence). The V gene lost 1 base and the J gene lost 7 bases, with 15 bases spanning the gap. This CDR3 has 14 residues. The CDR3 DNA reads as TGTGCCAGCAGCTTGCCCGGACCGGGGTCGGAGCAGTACTTC. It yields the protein CASSLPGPGSEQYF.

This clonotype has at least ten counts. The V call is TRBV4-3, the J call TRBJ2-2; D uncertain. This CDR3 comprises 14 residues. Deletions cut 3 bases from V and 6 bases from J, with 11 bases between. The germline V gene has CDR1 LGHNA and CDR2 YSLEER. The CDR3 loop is CASSQQFSSGELFF. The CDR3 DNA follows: TGCGCCAGCAGCCAGCAGTTTAGTTCCGGGGAGCTGTTTTTT.

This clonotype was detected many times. This chain's CDR3 is CASTWGPANNSPLHF. CDR3 in DNA: TGTGCCAGCACTTGGGGCCCTGCAAATAATTCACCCCTCCACTTT. The V call is TRBV2, the J call TRBJ1-6, with D tentatively TRBD1 (5 bases). V was cut by 7 bases and J by 5 bases, with 15 bases left in between. The CDR3 is 15 residues long. Germline V lookup: CDR1 SNHLY, CDR2 FYNNEI.

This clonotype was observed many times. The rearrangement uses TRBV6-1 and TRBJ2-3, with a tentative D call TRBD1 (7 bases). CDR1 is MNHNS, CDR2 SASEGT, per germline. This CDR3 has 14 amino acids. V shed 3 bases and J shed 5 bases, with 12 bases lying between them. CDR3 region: CASSDQGEVDTQYF. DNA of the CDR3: TGTGCCAGCAGTGACCAGGGGGAGGTAGATACGCAGTATTTT.

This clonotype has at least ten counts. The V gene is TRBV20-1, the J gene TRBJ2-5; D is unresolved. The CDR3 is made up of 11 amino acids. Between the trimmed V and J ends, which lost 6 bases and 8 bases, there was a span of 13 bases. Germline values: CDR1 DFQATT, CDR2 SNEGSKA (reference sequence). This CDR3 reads CSAAGSSTQYF. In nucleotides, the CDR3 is TGCAGTGCCGCCGGTTCAAGTACCCAGTACTTC.

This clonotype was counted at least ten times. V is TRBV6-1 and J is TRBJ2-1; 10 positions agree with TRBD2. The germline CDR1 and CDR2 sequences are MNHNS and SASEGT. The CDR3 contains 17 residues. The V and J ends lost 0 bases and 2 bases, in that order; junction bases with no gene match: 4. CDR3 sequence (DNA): TGTGCCAGCAGTGAAGCTCCAACTAGCGGGGCCTACAATGAGCAGTTCTTC. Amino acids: CASSEAPTSGAYNEQFF.